This TCR beta chain is from a study of T cell responses to AZD1222 COVID-19 vaccine. Germline CDR1 is MDHEN and CDR2 is SYDVKM. The CDR3 loop spans 16 amino acids. The germline V and J ends were trimmed by 5 bases and 5 bases, with 21 bases remaining between them. The data were produced by immunoSEQ multiplex PCR, yet TCRdb's version contains in-frame clones alone and is incomplete. This sample has 75,000 to 85,000 clones, with around 90% found just once. Study results and limitations: Reportedly, nearly half of unique spike TCRs recognized epitopes outside B.1.351/B.1.1.7 mutations. Spike-wide coverage was observed for vaccine-associated CD4 TCRs, with dominant responses at 160-218 and 743-854.

This clone was picked up a small number of times. The target antigen is unknown. This receptor was obtained from an adult who received the AZD1222 COVID-19 vaccine. This specimen was peripheral blood, taken 28 days after the second AZD1222 dose. J is TRBJ1-2 and V is TRBV28; D is uncertain. The CDR3 region is CASSLLSEGSPYGYTF. The CDR3 nucleotides read TGTGCCAGCAGTCTACTCTCGGAGGGCTCTCCTTATGGCTACACCTTC.